Described below is a single T cell receptor (beta chain) sequence and its context. The target antigen is unknown. Patients between 18 and 65 years old had hyperthyroidism, newly diagnosed and lasting under 2 months. Any patient presenting with uncontrolled infection, other autoimmune disease, pregnancy or lactation was left out. Initially, at the first diagnosis of hyperthyroidism and before any ophthalmopathy symptoms, blood was sampled. The data derive from a study of T cells in Graves' hyperthyroidism and ophthalmopathy. Study-wide results and caveats: Blood shared most expanded thyroid clonotypes above 0.001.

Amplified regions were TCR beta CDR3 sequences from RNA transcripts. In the first-round RT-PCR of the TCR CDR3, the HTBI primer set was used. Each CDR3 protein gets one entry after TCRdb re-called the multiplex PCR reads with MiXCR. The table includes hundreds of thousands of distinct CDR3 sequences, under 20% detected once. Germline V gene lookup returns CDR1 DFQATT and CDR2 SNEGSKA (reference sequence). V lost 6 bases and J 8 bases, leaving 19 bases between the germline ends. The CDR3 length is 14 residues. The source material was blood. The TCR was taken from a woman in her forties or fifties with Graves' hyperthyroidism that later progressed to Graves' ophthalmopathy. The chain has TRBV20-1 and TRBJ1-4, with D perhaps matching TRBD1 (5 bases). The CDR3 loop reads CSAPPGPGVEKLFF. The CDR3, as DNA: TGCAGTGCCCCCCCGGGACCGGGTGTGGAAAAACTGTTTTTT.